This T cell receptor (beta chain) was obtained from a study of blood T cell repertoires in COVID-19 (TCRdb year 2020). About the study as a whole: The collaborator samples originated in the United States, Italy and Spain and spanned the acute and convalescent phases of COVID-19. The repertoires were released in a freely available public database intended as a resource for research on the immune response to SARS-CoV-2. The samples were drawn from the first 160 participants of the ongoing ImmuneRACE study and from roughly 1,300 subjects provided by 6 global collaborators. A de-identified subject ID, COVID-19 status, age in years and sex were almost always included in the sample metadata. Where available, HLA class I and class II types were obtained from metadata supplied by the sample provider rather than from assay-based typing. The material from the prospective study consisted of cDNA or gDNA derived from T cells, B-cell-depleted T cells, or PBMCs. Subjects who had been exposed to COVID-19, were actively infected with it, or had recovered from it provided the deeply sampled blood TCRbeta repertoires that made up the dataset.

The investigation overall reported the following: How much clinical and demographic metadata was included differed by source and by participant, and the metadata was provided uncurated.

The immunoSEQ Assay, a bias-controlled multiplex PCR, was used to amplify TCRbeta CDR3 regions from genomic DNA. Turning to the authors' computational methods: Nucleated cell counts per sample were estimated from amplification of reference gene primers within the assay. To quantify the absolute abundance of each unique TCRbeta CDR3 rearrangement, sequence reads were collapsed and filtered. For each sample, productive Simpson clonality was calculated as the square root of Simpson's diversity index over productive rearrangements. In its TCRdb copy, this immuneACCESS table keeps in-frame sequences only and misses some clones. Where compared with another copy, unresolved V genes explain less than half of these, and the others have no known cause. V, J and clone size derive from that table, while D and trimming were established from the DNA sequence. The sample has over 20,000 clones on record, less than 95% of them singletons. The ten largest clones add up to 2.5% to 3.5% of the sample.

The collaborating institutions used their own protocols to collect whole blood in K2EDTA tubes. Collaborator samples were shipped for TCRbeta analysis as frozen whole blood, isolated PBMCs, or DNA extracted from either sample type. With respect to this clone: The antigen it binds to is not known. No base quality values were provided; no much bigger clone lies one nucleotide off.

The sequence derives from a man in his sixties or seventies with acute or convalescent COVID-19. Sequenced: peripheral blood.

Read as DNA, the sequence is TGTGCCACCAGCGGTAGTTCTAACAATCAGCCCCAGCATTTT. Translated, it gives CATSGSSNNQPQHF. This sequence uses TRBV24-1 and TRBJ1-5, with no D gene named confidently. The germline V gene provides CDR1 KGHDR and CDR2 SFDVKD. V was cut back by 7 bases and J by 3 bases, leaving a gap of 12 bases between them. The CDR3 starts with the cysteine, ends with the phenylalanine, and has 14 residues. CDR3 DNA is the only sequence kept; it has 42 bases, read in frame from the first base.